These 3 T cell receptor beta chains came from one sample sequenced in a study of blood T cell repertoires in COVID-19 (dated by TCRdb to 2020 to 2021). Library method: the immunoSEQ multiplex PCR assay. TCRdb mirrors the immuneACCESS table, restricted to in-frame sequences. Some clones are absent from its copies; in checked studies, under half trace to an unresolved V gene, and the reason for the others is unknown. A total of around 250,000 clones appear in this sample, approximately 86% of them only once. Of the sample, around 1.5% is held by the ten largest clones. The specimen sequenced was peripheral blood. All receptors derive from a woman aged 55-69 years who had recovered from COVID-19.

The J gene is TRBJ1-1, the V gene TRBV19; D is ambiguous. Trimming shortened V by 1 base and J by 6 bases, and 12 bases separated the two germline ends. The CDR3 consists of 14 residues. The germline V gene has CDR1 LNHDA and CDR2 SQIVND (reference sequence). The CDR3 sequence is CASSIGRVRAEAFF. The CDR3 DNA reads TGTGCCAGTAGTATAGGACGGGTCCGGGCTGAAGCTTTCTTT.

The chain couples TRBV29-1 to TRBJ1-1; D is undetermined. The V gene lost 6 bases and the J gene lost 1 base, with 18 bases spanning the gap. The CDR3 extends over 15 amino acids. The germline V gene encodes CDR1 SQVTM and CDR2 ANQGSEA. Here the CDR3 DNA reads TGCAGCGTCCTTCTGGCGGAGAGAAGGAACACTGAAGCTTTCTTT. Its protein product is CSVLLAERRNTEAFF.

In this sample, this clone turned up once. V usage is TRBV5-1 and J usage is TRBJ2-5; 7 nucleotides line up with TRBD1. Germline V gene sequence: CDR1 SGHRS, CDR2 YFSETQ. This CDR3 contains 17 residues. J gave up 1 base and V 0 bases, and 9 bases lay outside the gene matches. The CDR3: CASSLAGTVSFQETQYF. DNA of the CDR3: TGCGCCAGCAGCTTGGCTGGGACAGTCAGTTTCCAAGAGACCCAGTACTTC.